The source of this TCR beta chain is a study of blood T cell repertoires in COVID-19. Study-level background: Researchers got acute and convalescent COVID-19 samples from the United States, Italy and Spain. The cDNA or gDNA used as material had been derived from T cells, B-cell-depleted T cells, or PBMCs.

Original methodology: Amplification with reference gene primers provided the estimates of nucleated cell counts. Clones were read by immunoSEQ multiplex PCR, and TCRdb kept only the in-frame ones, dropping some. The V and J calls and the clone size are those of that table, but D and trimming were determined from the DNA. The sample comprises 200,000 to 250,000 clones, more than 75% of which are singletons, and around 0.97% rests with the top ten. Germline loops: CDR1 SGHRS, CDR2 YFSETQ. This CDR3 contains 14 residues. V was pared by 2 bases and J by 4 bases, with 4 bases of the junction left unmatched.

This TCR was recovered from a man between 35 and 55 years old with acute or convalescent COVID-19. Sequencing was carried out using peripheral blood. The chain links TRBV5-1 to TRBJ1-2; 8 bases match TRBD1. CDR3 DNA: TGCGCCAGCAGCTTCGGACAGGGAACCTATGGCTACACCTTC. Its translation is CASSFGQGTYGYTF.